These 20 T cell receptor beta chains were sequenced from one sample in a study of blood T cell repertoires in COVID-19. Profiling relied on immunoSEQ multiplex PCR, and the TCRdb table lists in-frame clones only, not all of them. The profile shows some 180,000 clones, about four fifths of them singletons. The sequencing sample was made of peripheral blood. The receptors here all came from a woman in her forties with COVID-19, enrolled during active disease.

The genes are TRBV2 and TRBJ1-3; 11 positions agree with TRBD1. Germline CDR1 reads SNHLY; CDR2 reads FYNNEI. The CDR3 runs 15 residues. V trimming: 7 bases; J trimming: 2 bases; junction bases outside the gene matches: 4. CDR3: CASTRDRGTGNTIYF. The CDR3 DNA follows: TGTGCCAGCACCAGGGACAGGGGGACTGGAAACACCATATATTTT.

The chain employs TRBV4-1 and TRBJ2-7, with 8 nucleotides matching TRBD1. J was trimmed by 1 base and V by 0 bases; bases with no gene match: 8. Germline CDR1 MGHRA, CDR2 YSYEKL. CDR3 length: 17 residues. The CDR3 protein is CASSQDWRDRISYEQYF. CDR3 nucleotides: TGCGCCAGCAGCCAAGATTGGCGGGACAGGATATCCTACGAGCAGTACTTC.

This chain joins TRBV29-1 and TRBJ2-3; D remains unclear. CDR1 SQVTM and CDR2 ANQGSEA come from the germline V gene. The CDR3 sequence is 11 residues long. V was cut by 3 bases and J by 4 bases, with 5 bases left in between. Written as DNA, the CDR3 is TGCAGCGTTGACCGGGCAGATACGCAGTATTTT. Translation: CSVDRADTQYF.

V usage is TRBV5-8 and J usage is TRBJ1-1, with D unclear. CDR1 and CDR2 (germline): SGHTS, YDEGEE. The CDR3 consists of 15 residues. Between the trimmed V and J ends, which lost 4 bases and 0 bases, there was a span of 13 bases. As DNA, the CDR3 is TGTGCCAGCAGCCCAAGCACTGCGATGAACACTGAAGCTTTCTTT. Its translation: CASSPSTAMNTEAFF.

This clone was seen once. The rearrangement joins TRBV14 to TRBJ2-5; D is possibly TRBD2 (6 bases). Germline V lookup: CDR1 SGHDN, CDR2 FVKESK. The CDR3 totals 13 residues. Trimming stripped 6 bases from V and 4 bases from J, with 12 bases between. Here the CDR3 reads CASRSRLGETQYF. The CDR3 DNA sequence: TGTGCCAGCAGATCGCGACTAGGAGAGACCCAGTACTTC.

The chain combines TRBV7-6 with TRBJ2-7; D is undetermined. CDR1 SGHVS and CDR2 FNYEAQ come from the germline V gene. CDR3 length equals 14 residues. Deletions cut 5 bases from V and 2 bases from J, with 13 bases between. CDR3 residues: CASSPTRQTYEQYV. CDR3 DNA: TGTGCCAGCAGCCCGACAAGGCAGACCTACGAGCAGTACGTC.

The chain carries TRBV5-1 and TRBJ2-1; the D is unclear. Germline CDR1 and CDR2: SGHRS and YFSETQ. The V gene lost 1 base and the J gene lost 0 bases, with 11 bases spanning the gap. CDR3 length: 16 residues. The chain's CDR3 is CASSLYGGYSYNEQFF. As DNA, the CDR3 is TGCGCCAGCAGCTTGTACGGCGGATACTCCTACAATGAGCAGTTCTTC.

CDR3 amino acids: CSVEEWTGGETQYF. CDR3 DNA sequence: TGCAGCGTTGAAGAATGGACAGGCGGCGAGACCCAGTACTTC. The chain combines TRBV29-1 with TRBJ2-5; the match to TRBD1 covers 7 bases. CDR1 SQVTM and CDR2 ANQGSEA come from the germline V gene. The CDR3 runs to 14 residues. V lost 0 bases and J lost 5; bases outside the gene matches: 6. The full variable domain, in which reference TRBV29-1 and TRBJ2-5 provide the parts outside the CDR3, is SAVISQKPSRDICQRGTSLTIQCQVDSQVTMMFWYRQQPGQSLTLIATANQGSEATYESGFVIDKFPISRPNLTFSTLTVSNMSPEDSSIYLCSVEEWTGGETQYFGPGTRLLVL.

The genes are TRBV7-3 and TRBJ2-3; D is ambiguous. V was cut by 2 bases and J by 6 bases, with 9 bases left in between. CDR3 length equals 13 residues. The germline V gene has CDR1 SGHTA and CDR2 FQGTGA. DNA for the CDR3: TGTGCCAGCAGCTTAGGCCTTGTTGATACGCAGTATTTT. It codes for CASSLGLVDTQYF.

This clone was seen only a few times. The CDR3 nucleotides read TGTGCCAGCAGTCCCTCCCCCGGACTAACCCAAGAGACCCAGTACTTC. This translates into CASSPSPGLTQETQYF. The gene calls are TRBV27 and TRBJ2-5, with D maybe TRBD2 (6 bases). The V gene's germline CDR1 is MNHEY and CDR2 SMNVEV (reference sequence). Trimming removed 5 bases from V and 1 base from J, with 17 bases in between. CDR3 length equals 16 residues.

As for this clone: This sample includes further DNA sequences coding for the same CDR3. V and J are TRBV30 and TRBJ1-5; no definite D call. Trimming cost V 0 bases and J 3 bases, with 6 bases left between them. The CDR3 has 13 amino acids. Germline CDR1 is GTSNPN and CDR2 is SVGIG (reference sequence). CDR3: CAWSVQNNQPQHF. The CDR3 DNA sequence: TGTGCCTGGAGTGTTCAGAACAATCAGCCCCAGCATTTT.

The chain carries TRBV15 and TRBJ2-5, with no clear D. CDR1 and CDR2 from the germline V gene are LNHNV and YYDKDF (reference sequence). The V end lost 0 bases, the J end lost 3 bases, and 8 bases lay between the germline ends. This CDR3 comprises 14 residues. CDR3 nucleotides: TGTGCCACCAGCAGAGAAAAGACAAAAGAGACCCAGTACTTC. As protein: CATSREKTKETQYF.

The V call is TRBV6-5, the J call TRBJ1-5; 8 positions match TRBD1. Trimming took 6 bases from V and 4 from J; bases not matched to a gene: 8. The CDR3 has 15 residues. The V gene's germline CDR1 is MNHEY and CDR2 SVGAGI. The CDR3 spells CASSNTGGQNQPQHF. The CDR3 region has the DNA TGTGCCAGCAGCAATACAGGGGGTCAGAATCAGCCCCAGCATTTT.

The CDR3 loop reads CASSERGGGYNEQFF. The CDR3 nucleotides are TGCGCCAGCAGTGAGAGGGGCGGGGGCTACAATGAGCAGTTCTTC. This rearrangement joins TRBV10-2 to TRBJ2-1; 7 positions match TRBD2. CDR3 length equals 15 residues. V dropped 2 bases and J dropped 3; count of bases not matched to a gene: 4. The V gene's germline CDR1 is WSHSY and CDR2 SAAADI.

The CDR3 nucleotides are TGTGCCAGCAGCTCCACAGGACAGGGGCAGGGCACAGATACGCAGTATTTT. Amino acid sequence: CASSSTGQGQGTDTQYF. The chain uses TRBV7-9 and TRBJ2-3; 9 bases fit TRBD1. V gave up 4 bases and J gave up 1 base; unmatched junction bases: 9. The CDR3 length is 17 residues. From germline, CDR1 is SEHNR and CDR2 FQNEAQ (reference sequence).

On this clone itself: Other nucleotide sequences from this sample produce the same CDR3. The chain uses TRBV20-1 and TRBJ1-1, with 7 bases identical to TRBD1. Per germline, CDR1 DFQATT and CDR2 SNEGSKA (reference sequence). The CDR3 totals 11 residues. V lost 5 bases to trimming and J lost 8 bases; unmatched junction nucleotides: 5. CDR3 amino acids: CSAGTGVEAFF. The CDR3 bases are TGCAGTGCTGGAACAGGGGTAGAAGCTTTCTTT.

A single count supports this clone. The CDR3 DNA reads TGTGCCAGCAGCTTACGGGGATGGGTGGGAGGTAGCTCCTACGAGCAGTACTTC. This sequence encodes CASSLRGWVGGSSYEQYF. The chain links TRBV11-2 to TRBJ2-7; the D gene is possibly TRBD2 (6 bases). Germline CDR1 reads SGHAT; CDR2 reads FQNNGV. This CDR3 region has 18 residues. V dropped 2 bases and J dropped 0 bases, with 20 bases sitting between them.

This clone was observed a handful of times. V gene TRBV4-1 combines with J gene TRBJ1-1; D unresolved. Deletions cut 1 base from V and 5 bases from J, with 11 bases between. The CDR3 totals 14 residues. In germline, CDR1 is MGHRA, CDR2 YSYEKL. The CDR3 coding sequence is TGCGCCAGCAGCCAAGGGGTGTGGGAGACTGAAGCTTTCTTT. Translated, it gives CASSQGVWETEAFF.

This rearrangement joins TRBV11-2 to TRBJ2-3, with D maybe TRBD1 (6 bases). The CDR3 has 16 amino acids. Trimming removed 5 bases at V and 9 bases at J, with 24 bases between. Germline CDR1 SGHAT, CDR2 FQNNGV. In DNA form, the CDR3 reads TGTGCCAGCAGCCAAGGGGGATATGTGCAGGGTGGGACGCAGTATTTT. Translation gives CASSQGGYVQGGTQYF. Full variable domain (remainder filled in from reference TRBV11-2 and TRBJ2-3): EAGVAQSPRYKIIEKRQSVAFWCNPISGHATLYWYQQILGQGPKLLIQFQNNGVVDDSQLPKDRFSAERLKGVDSTLKIQPAKLEDSAVYLCASSQGGYVQGGTQYFGPGTRLTVL.

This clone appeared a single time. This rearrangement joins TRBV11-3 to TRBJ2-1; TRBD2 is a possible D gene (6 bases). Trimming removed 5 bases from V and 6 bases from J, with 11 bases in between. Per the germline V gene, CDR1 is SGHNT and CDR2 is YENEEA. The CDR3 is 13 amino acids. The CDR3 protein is CASSRDLGNEQFF. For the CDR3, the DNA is TGTGCCAGCAGCCGGGACTTAGGCAATGAGCAGTTCTTC.